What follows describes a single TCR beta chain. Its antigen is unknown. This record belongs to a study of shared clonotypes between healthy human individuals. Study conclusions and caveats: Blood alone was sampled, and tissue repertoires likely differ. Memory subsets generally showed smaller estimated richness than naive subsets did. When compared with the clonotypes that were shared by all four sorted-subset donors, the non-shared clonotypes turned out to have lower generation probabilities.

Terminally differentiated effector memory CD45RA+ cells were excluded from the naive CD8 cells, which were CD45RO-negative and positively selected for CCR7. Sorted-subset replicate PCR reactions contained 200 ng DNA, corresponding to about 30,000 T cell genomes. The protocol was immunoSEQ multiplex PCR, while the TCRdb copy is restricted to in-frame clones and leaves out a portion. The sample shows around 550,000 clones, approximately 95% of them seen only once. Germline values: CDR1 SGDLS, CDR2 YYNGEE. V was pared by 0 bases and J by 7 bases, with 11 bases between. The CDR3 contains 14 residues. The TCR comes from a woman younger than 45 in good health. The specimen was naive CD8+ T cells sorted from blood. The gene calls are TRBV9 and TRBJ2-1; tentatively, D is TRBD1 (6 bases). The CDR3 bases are TGTGCCAGCAGCGTAGAGGGGGAAGTGAATGAGCAGTTCTTC. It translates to CASSVEGEVNEQFF.